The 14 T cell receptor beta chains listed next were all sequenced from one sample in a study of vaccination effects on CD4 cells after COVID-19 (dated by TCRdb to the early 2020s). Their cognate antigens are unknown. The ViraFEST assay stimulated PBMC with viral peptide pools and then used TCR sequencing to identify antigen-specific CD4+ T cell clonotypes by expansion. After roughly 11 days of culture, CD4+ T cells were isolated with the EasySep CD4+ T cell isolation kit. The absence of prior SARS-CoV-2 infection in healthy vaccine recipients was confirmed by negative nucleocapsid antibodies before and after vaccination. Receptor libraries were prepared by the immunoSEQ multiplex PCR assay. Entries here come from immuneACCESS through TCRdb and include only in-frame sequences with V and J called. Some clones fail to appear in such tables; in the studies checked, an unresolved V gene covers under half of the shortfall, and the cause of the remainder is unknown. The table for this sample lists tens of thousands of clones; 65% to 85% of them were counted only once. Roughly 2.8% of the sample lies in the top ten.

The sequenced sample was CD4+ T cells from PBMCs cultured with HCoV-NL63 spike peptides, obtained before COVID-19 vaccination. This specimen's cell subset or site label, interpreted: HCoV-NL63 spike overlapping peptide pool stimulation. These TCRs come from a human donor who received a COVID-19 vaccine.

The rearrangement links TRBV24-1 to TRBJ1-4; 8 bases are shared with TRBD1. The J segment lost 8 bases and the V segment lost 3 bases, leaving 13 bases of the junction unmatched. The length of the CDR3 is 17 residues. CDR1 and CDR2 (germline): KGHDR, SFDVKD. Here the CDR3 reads CATSDPTAQGAGEKLFF. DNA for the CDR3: TGTGCCACCAGTGATCCCACCGCTCAGGGGGCGGGAGAAAAACTGTTTTTT.

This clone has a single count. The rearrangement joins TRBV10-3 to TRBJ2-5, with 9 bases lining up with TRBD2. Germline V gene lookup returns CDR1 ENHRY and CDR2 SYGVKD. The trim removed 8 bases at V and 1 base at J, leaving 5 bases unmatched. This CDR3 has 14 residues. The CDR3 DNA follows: TGTGCCATCTCCGCGGGGGGGGGCCAAGAGACCCAGTACTTC. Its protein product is CAISAGGGQETQYF.

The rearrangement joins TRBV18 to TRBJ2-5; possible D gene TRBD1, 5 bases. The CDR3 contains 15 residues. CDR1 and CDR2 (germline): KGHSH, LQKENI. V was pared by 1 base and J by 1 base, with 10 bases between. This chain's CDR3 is CASSPLGAAQETQYF. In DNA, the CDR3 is TGTGCCAGCTCACCACTAGGGGCGGCCCAAGAGACCCAGTACTTC.

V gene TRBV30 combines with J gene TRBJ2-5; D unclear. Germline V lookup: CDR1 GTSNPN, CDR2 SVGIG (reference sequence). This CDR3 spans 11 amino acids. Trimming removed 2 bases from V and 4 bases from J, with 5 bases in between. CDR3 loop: CAWSPRETQYF. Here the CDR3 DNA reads TGTGCCTGGAGTCCTAGAGAGACCCAGTACTTC.

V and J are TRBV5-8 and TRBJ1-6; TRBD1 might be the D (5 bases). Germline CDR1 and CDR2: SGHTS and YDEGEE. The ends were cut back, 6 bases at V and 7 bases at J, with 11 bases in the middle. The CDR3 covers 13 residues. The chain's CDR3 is CASNRQTNSPLHF. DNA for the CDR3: TGTGCCAGCAACCGACAGACAAATTCACCCCTCCACTTT.

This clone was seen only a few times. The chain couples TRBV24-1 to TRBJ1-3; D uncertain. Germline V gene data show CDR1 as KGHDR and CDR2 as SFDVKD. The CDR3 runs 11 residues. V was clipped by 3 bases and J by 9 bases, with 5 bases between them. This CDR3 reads CATSDRSTIYF. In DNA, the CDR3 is TGTGCCACCAGTGATCGATCCACCATATATTTT.

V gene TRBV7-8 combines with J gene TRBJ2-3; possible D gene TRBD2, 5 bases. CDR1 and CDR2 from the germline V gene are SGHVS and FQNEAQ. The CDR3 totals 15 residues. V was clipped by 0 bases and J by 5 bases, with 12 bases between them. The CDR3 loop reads CASSLAERAGDTQYF. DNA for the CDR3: TGTGCCAGCAGCTTAGCGGAGAGGGCGGGAGATACGCAGTATTTT.

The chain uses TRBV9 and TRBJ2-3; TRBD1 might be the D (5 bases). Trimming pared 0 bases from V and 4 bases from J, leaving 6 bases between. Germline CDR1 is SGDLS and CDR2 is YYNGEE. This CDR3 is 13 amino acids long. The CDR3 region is CASSVATADTQYF. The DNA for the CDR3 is TGTGCCAGCAGCGTAGCGACAGCAGATACGCAGTATTTT.

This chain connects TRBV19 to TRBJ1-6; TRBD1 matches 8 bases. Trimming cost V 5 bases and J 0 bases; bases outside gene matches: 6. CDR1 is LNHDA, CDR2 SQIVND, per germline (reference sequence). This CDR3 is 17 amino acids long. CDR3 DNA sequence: TGTGCCAGTAGTTTCCAGGGGGCGAGCTCCTATAATTCACCCCTCCACTTT. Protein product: CASSFQGASSYNSPLHF.

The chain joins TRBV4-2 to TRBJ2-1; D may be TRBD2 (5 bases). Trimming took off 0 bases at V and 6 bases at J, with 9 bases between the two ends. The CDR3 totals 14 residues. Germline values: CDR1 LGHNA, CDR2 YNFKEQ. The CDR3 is CASSQDSSLNEQFF. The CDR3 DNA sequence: TGTGCCAGCAGCCAAGATTCTAGCCTCAATGAGCAGTTCTTC.

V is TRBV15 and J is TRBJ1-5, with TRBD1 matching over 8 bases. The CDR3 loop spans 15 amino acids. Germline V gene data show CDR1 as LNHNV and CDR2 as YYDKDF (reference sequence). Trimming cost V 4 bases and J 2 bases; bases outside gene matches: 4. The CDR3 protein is CATSKTTGGNQPQHF. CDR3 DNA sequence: TGTGCCACCAGCAAAACGACAGGGGGCAATCAGCCCCAGCATTTT.

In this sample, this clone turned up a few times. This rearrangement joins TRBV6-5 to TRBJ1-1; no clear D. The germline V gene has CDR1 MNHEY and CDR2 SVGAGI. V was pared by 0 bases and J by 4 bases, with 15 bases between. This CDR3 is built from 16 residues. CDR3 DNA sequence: TGTGCCAGCAGTTACTCCCGATTAGGGTCTACCACTGAAGCTTTCTTT. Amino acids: CASSYSRLGSTTEAFF.

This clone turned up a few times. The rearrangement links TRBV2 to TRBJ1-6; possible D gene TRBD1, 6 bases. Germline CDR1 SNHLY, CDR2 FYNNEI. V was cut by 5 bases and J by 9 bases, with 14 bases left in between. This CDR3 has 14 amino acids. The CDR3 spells CASSSLQGGSPLHF. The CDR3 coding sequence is TGTGCCAGCAGTAGCTTACAGGGAGGTTCACCCCTCCACTTT.

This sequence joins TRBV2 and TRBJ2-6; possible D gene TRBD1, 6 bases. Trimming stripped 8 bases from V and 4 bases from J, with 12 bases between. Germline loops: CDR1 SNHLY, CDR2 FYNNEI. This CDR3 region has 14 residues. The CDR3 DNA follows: TGTGCCAGCTATACAGGGTCCGGGGCCAACGTCCTGACTTTC. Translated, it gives CASYTGSGANVLTF.